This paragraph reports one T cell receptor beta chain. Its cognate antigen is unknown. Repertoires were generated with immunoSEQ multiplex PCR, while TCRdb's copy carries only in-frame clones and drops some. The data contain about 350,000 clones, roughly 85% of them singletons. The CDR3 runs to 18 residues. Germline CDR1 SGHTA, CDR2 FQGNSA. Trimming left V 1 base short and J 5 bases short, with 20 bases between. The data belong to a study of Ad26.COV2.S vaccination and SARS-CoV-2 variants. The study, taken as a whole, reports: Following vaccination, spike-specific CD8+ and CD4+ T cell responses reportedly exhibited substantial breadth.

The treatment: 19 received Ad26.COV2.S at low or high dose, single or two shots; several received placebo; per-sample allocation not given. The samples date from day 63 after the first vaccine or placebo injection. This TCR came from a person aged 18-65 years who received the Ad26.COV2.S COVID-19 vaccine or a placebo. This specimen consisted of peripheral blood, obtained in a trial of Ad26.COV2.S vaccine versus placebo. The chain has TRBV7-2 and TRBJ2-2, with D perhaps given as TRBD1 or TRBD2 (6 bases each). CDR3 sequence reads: CASSLVRQQGGRTGELFF. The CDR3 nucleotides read TGTGCCAGCAGCTTAGTCCGCCAACAGGGAGGTAGGACCGGGGAGCTGTTTTTT.